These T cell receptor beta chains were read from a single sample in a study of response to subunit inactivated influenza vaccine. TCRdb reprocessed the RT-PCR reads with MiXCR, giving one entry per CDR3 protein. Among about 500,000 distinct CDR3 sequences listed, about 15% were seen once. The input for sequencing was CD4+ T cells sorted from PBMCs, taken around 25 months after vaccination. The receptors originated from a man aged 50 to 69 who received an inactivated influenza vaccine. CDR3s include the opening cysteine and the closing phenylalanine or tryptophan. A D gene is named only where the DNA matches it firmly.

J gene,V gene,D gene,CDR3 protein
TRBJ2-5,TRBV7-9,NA,CASSFEGSETQYF
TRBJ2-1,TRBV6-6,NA,CASSYLGEGEQFF
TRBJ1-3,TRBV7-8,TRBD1,CASSLATGSGNTIYF
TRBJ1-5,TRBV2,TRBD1,CASSADRASQPQHF
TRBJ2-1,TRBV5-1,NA,CASSLRERTSYNEQFF
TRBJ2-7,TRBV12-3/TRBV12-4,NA,CASSLGQGEAREQYF
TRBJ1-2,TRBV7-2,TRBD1,CASSSVTGGGNGYTF
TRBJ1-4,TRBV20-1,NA,CSARGSGQINEKLFF
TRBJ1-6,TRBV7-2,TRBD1,CASSLAGQGDNSPLHF
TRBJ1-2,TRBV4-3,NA,CASSQDRTRFYGYTF
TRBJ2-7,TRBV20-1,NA,CSATGTLVRGAIHEQYF
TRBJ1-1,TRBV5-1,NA,CASSLVRENTEAFF
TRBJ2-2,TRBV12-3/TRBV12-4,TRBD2,CASSSLSGGGPNTGELFF
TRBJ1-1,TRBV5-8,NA,CASSLRGRTHTEAFF
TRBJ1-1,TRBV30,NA,CAWGPGTHLNTEAFF
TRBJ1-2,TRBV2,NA,CASSAAASLYGYTF
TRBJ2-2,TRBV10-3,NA,CAISETGPPGELFF
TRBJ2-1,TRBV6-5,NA,CASSYSMLGRQYNEQFF
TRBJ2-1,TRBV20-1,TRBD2,CSAWSGGNEQFF
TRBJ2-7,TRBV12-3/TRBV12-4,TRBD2,CASSFRTSGPYEQYF
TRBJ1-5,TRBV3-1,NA,CASSQAGPGQPQHF
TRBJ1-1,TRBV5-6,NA,CASSLATNTEAFF
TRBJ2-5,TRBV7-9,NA,CASGNRVYGTQYF
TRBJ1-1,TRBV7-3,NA,CASSFSGAAEAFF
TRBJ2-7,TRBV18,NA,CASSPNGNSEQYF
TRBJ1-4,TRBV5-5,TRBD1,CASSWNIGTGEEKLFF
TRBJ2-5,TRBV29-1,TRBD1,CSVAPKGQGGETQYF
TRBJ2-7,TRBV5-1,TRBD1,CASSLSWGTGTTYEQYF
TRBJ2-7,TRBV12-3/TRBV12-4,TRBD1,CASSSRQGIEQYF
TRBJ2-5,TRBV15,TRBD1,CATSRDTADRGSVTQYF
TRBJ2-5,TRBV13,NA,CASSLVDQETQYF
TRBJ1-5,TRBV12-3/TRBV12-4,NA,CASSLGQLYNQPQHF
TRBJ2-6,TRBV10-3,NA,CAIRTTATPSSGANVLTF
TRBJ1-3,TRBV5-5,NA,CASSSRLGSGNTIYF
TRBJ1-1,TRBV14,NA,CASSPSWGTEAFF
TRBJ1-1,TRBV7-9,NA,CASSLLNTEAFF
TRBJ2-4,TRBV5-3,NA,CAILRGDGAKNIQYF
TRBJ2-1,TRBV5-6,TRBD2,CARSFGGGTYNEQFF
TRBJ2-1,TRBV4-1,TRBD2,CASSQFLAGGYNEQFF
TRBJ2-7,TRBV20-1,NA,CSASVGVDPYEQYF
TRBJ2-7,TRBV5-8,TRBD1,CASSARGLDRALWYF
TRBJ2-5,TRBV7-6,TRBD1,CASSFPGTGSQETQYF
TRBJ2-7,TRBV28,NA,CASSFGPTYEQYF
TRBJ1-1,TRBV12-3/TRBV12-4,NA,CASSPGGGNTEAFF
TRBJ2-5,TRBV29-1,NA,CSVGPGSPETQYF
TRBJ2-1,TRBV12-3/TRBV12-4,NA,CASSFSAGGVEQFF
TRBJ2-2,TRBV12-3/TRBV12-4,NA,CATAWGPQNTGELFF
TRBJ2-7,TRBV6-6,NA,CASGETAYEQYF
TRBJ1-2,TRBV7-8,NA,CASSFSRGLAPGYTF
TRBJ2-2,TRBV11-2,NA,CASSHERGGELFF
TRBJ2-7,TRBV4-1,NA,CASSQEGQTSRGEQYF
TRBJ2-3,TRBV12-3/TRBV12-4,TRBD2,CASSPPGTRGDTQYF
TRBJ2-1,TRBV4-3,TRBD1,CASSQPRQGWNEQFF